This TCR beta chain was sequenced in a study of T cell responses to AZD1222 COVID-19 vaccine. The CDR3 extends over 14 amino acids. Trimming left V 6 bases short and J 1 base short, with 12 bases between. The V gene's germline CDR1 is DFQATT and CDR2 SNEGSKA (reference sequence). Study findings and constraints: Spike-specific TCR repertoires showed rising breadth and depth after two AZD1222 doses. Females outnumbered males among donors, who were mostly white British; clonal diversity was possibly underestimated. Baseline seropositivity occurred in only a handful of AZD1222 recipients.

Using immunoSEQ multiplex PCR, the repertoire was profiled, and TCRdb retains in-frame clones only, with some absent. The repertoire holds around 150,000 clones, with 80% to 95% as singletons. Only one count was recorded for this clone. No antigen is known for it. The TCR comes from an adult who received the AZD1222 COVID-19 vaccine. The source material was peripheral blood, sampled 28 days after the second AZD1222 dose. The rearrangement links TRBV20-1 to TRBJ2-2, with D possibly being TRBD1 (5 bases). CDR3 protein: CSASPRVNTGELFF. The CDR3 DNA reads TGCAGTGCAAGTCCCAGGGTGAACACCGGGGAGCTGTTTTTT.